The rows below give T cell receptor beta chains drawn from one sample of a study of beta chain features in type 1 diabetes. Sequencing was performed with immunoSEQ multiplex PCR; in TCRdb, only in-frame clones are kept and a portion is missing. This repertoire shows 80,000 to 90,000 clones, 30% to 35% found once; its top ten account for around 0.5%. Sequenced material: stem cell memory CD4+ T cells from blood. These receptors all stem from a woman aged 18-35 years in good health. The CDR3 runs from the conserved cysteine through the conserved F or W. Each record gives: D gene, clone size, J gene, V gene, CDR3 protein, CDR3 DNA. A D gene is named only where the DNA matches it firmly. Expanded clones get a size class; other rows say once, few or many, or leave the size out.

D gene: .
clone size: .
J gene: TRBJ1-1
V gene: TRBV5-4
CDR3 protein: CASSWTTGRNTEAFF
CDR3 DNA: TGTGCCAGCAGCTGGACGACAGGCCGGAACACTGAAGCTTTCTTT

D gene: .
clone size: few
J gene: TRBJ1-5
V gene: TRBV7-2
CDR3 protein: CASSLAMGGNQPQHF
CDR3 DNA: TGTGCCAGCAGCTTAGCGATGGGAGGTAATCAGCCCCAGCATTTT

D gene: .
clone size: few
J gene: TRBJ1-2
V gene: TRBV5-1
CDR3 protein: CASSLDQGNGYTF
CDR3 DNA: TGCGCCAGCAGCCTGGACCAGGGGAATGGCTACACCTTC

D gene: TRBD2
clone size: few
J gene: TRBJ2-3
V gene: TRBV7-9
CDR3 protein: CASSVGTSGTPSTDTQYF
CDR3 DNA: TGTGCCAGCAGCGTTGGGACTAGCGGGACCCCTAGCACAGATACGCAGTATTTT

D gene: .
clone size: .
J gene: TRBJ1-2
V gene: TRBV5-1
CDR3 protein: CASSLYSAENYGYTF
CDR3 DNA: TGCGCCAGCAGCTTGTATAGCGCGGAGAACTATGGCTACACCTTC

D gene: TRBD1
clone size: .
J gene: TRBJ2-7
V gene: TRBV11-2
CDR3 protein: CASRTTGGNEQYF
CDR3 DNA: TGTGCCAGCAGAACGACAGGGGGGAACGAGCAGTACTTC

D gene: .
clone size: .
J gene: TRBJ2-7
V gene: TRBV29-1
CDR3 protein: CSVGRSRFSYEQYF
CDR3 DNA: TGCAGCGTTGGCCGGTCGCGGTTCTCCTACGAGCAGTACTTC

D gene: .
clone size: .
J gene: TRBJ1-1
V gene: TRBV19
CDR3 protein: CASSPRTAMNTEAFF
CDR3 DNA: TGTGCCAGTAGTCCTCGGACAGCCATGAACACTGAAGCTTTCTTT

D gene: .
clone size: .
J gene: TRBJ1-3
V gene: TRBV30
CDR3 protein: CAWSGGQGSGNTIYF
CDR3 DNA: TGTGCCTGGAGTGGGGGGCAGGGCTCTGGAAACACCATATATTTT

D gene: .
clone size: few
J gene: TRBJ1-5
V gene: TRBV5-1
CDR3 protein: CASSLEGVGNQPQHF
CDR3 DNA: TGCGCCAGCAGCTTGGAGGGGGTTGGCAATCAGCCCCAGCATTTT

D gene: .
clone size: .
J gene: TRBJ2-5
V gene: TRBV6-1
CDR3 protein: CASSEVAQYF
CDR3 DNA: TGTGCCAGCAGTGAAGTCGCCCAGTACTTC

D gene: TRBD1
clone size: few
J gene: TRBJ1-1
V gene: TRBV11-2
CDR3 protein: CASSYRQGASNTEAFF
CDR3 DNA: TGTGCCAGCAGCTATCGTCAGGGGGCGTCGAACACTGAAGCTTTCTTT

D gene: .
clone size: few
J gene: TRBJ2-2
V gene: TRBV7-8
CDR3 protein: CASSTRVTGELFF
CDR3 DNA: TGTGCCAGCAGCACCAGGGTCACCGGGGAGCTGTTTTTT

D gene: TRBD2
clone size: .
J gene: TRBJ2-6
V gene: TRBV7-3
CDR3 protein: CASRGGSGANVLTF
CDR3 DNA: TGTGCCAGCCGGGGGGGCTCTGGGGCCAACGTCCTGACTTTC

D gene: TRBD1
clone size: .
J gene: TRBJ2-1
V gene: TRBV10-3
CDR3 protein: CAIRGDRAQEQFF
CDR3 DNA: TGTGCCATCAGAGGTGACAGGGCACAAGAGCAGTTCTTC

D gene: TRBD2
clone size: .
J gene: TRBJ2-5
V gene: TRBV7-8
CDR3 protein: CASSLGTSGEETQYF
CDR3 DNA: TGTGCCAGCAGCCTTGGGACTAGCGGGGAAGAGACCCAGTACTTC

D gene: .
clone size: few
J gene: TRBJ1-6
V gene: TRBV14
CDR3 protein: CASSLHSYNSPLHF
CDR3 DNA: TGTGCCAGCAGCCTACACTCCTATAATTCACCCCTCCACTTT

D gene: .
clone size: .
J gene: TRBJ1-1
V gene: TRBV18
CDR3 protein: CASSLQVNTEAFF
CDR3 DNA: TGTGCCAGCTCACTTCAGGTGAACACTGAAGCTTTCTTT

D gene: TRBD2
clone size: few
J gene: TRBJ2-1
V gene: TRBV12-5
CDR3 protein: CASGLVLGLADNEQFF
CDR3 DNA: TGTGCTAGTGGTTTGGTACTCGGGCTAGCGGACAATGAGCAGTTCTTC

D gene: .
clone size: .
J gene: TRBJ2-7
V gene: TRBV10-3
CDR3 protein: CAISSQGPYEQYF
CDR3 DNA: TGTGCCATCAGTTCCCAGGGTCCCTACGAGCAGTACTTC

D gene: .
clone size: .
J gene: TRBJ2-7
V gene: TRBV12-5
CDR3 protein: CASGFSPLEQYF
CDR3 DNA: TGTGCTAGTGGTTTCTCCCCGTTGGAGCAGTACTTC

D gene: .
clone size: .
J gene: TRBJ2-1
V gene: TRBV9
CDR3 protein: CASSVEARGNNEQFF
CDR3 DNA: TGTGCCAGCAGCGTAGAGGCGCGGGGTAACAATGAGCAGTTCTTC

D gene: .
clone size: .
J gene: TRBJ2-1
V gene: TRBV11-2
CDR3 protein: CASSPQGNEQFF
CDR3 DNA: TGTGCCAGCAGCCCCCAGGGGAATGAGCAGTTCTTC

D gene: TRBD1
clone size: .
J gene: TRBJ1-5
V gene: TRBV19
CDR3 protein: CASSITGQGGGRSNQPQHF
CDR3 DNA: TGTGCCAGTAGTATCACGGGCCAAGGAGGGGGCAGGAGCAATCAGCCCCAGCATTTT

D gene: .
clone size: .
J gene: TRBJ2-5
V gene: TRBV7-3
CDR3 protein: CASSPRGAGQETQYF
CDR3 DNA: TGTGCCAGCAGCCCTCGGGGGGCGGGGCAAGAGACCCAGTACTTC

D gene: TRBD1
clone size: few
J gene: TRBJ1-5
V gene: TRBV7-2
CDR3 protein: CASSLGTGFNQPQHF
CDR3 DNA: TGTGCCAGCAGCTTAGGGACAGGGTTCAATCAGCCCCAGCATTTT

D gene: TRBD2
clone size: few
J gene: TRBJ2-1
V gene: TRBV14
CDR3 protein: CASSLYSGTAYNEQFF
CDR3 DNA: TGTGCCAGCAGCCTTTATAGCGGGACCGCCTACAATGAGCAGTTCTTC

D gene: TRBD2
clone size: .
J gene: TRBJ2-5
V gene: TRBV4-1
CDR3 protein: CASSRTSGVQETQYF
CDR3 DNA: TGCGCCAGCAGCCGGACTAGCGGGGTCCAAGAGACCCAGTACTTC

D gene: .
clone size: few
J gene: TRBJ2-5
V gene: TRBV6-6
CDR3 protein: CASSSADGKTQYF
CDR3 DNA: TGTGCCAGCAGTTCCGCCGACGGGAAGACCCAGTACTTC